This TCR beta chain was recovered during a study of blood T cell repertoires in COVID-19. Study-wide context: The study drew acute and convalescent COVID-19 samples from the United States, Italy and Spain. From T cells, B-cell-depleted T cells, or PBMCs came the material, which was cDNA or gDNA.

Authors' analysis steps: Estimates of nucleated cell counts were drawn from the amplification of reference gene primers. Some clones are missing from TCRdb's copy, which holds only in-frame ones; the method was immunoSEQ multiplex PCR. That table furnishes V, J and clone size, whereas the DNA furnished D and trimming. The sample includes more than 80,000 clones, around 75% of them seen just once. V was clipped by 2 bases and J by 8 bases, with 15 bases between them. Germline CDR1 and CDR2: KGHSH and LQKENI. The CDR3 spans 15 residues. This receptor was identified in a human donor with acute or convalescent COVID-19. The donor label of this sample is uncertain. The specimen sequenced was peripheral blood. The chain combines TRBV18 with TRBJ1-4; D ambiguous. Here the CDR3 DNA reads TGTGCCAGCTCACCAAGGAGAGAGAGGGAGGAAAAACTGTTTTTT. Translated: CASSPRREREEKLFF.